This TCR beta chain was recovered during a study of cytomegalovirus exposure and HLA in healthy donors. Study-level information: Of around 400 genotyped donors, roughly 81% grouped in the Caucasian-associated ancestry cluster. Study-wide results and caveats: HLA-A and HLA-B allele assignments for most subjects were reportedly predicted accurately using TCR beta sequences.

CDR3 length: 19 amino acids. Between the trimmed V and J ends, which lost 6 bases and 5 bases, there was a span of 26 bases. Germline assignment: CDR1 KGHSH and CDR2 LQKENI. Remarks on this clone: What it binds is unknown.

The PCR was carried out with 60 Vbeta primers and 13 Jbeta primers. Clones were sequenced by immunoSEQ multiplex PCR, and TCRdb holds only the in-frame ones, with some missing. Its clone listing holds roughly 200,000 clones. The sequenced sample was PBMCs. This chain uses TRBV18 with TRBJ1-6; D is unclear. The TCR sequence derives from a man younger than 40 in good health and CMV-seronegative. The CDR3 spells CASSSAGSREYAHNSPLHF. CDR3 in DNA: TGTGCCAGCTCCTCTGCGGGGAGTCGCGAATACGCCCATAATTCACCCCTCCACTTT.